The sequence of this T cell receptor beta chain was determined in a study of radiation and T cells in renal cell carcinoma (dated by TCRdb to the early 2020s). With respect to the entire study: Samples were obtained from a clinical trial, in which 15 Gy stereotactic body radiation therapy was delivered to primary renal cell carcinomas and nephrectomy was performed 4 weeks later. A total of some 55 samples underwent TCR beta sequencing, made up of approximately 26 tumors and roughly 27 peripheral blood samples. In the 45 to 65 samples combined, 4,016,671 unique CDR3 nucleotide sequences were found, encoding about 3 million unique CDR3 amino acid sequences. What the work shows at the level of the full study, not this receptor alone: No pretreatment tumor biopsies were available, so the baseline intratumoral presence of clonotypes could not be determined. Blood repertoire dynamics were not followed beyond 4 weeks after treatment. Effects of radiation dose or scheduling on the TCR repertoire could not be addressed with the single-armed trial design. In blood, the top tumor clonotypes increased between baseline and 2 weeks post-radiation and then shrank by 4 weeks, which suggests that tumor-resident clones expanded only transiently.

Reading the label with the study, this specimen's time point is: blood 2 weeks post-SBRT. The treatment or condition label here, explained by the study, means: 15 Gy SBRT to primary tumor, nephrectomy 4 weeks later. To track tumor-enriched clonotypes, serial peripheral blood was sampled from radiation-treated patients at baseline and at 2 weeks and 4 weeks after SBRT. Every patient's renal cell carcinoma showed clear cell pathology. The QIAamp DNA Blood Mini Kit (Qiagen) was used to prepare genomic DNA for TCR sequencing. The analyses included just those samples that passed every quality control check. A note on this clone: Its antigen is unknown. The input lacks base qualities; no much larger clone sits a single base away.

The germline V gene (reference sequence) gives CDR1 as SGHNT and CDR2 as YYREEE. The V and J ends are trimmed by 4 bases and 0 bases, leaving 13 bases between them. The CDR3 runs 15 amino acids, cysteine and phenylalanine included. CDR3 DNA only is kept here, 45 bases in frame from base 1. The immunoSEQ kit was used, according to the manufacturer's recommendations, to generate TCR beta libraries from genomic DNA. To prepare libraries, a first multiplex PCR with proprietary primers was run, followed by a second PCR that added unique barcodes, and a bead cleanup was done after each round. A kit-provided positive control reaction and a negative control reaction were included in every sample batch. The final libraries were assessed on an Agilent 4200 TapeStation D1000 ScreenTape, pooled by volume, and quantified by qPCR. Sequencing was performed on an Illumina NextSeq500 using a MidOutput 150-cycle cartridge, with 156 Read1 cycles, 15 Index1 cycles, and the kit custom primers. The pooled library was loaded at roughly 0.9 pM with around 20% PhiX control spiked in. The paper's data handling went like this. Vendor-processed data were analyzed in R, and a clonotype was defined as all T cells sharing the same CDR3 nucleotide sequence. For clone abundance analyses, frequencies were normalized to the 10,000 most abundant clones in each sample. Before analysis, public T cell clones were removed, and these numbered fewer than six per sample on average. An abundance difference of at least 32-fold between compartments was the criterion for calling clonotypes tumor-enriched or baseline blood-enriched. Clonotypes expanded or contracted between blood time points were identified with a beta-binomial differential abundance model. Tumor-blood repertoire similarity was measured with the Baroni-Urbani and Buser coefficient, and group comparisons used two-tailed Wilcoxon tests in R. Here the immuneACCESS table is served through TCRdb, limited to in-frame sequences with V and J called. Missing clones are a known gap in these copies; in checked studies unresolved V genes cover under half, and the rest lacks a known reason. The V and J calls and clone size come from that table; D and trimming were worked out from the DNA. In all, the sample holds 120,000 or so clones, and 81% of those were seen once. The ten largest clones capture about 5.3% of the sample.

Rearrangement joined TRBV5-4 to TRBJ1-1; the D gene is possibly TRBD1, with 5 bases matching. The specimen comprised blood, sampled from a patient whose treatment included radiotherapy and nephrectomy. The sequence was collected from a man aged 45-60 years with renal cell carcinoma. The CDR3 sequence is CASSGAGSMNTEAFF. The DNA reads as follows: TGTGCCAGCAGCGGGGCCGGGTCAATGAACACTGAAGCTTTCTTT.